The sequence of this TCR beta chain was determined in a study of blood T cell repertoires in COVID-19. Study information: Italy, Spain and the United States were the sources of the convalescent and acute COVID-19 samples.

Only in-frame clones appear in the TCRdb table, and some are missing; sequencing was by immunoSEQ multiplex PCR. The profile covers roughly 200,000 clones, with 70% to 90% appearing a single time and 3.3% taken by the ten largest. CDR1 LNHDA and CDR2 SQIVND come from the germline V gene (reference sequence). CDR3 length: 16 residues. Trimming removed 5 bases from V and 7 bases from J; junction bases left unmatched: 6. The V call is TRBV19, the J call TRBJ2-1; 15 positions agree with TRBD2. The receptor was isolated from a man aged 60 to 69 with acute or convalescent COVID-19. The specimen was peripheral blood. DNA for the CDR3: TGTGCCAGTAGTCGGACTAGCGGGAGGGAAGGGAATGAGCAGTTCTTC. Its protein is CASSRTSGREGNEQFF.